The 19 T cell receptor beta chains listed next were all sequenced from one sample in a study of post-analysis software for immune sequencing data. Findings and limits, study-wide: Patients carried 5 or 6 TRBV segments more frequently than controls did, and TRBV5-6, TRBV5-1 and TRBV20-1 were among them.

The TCR beta cDNA libraries contained unique molecular identifiers. TCRdb recomputed calls from the PCR reads with MiXCR, one row per CDR3 protein. The table lists over 700,000 distinct CDR3 sequences, about 27% of them singletons. Their target antigens are unknown. The specimen sequenced was blood. These receptors were taken from a girl aged 10-17 years with multiple sclerosis.

For this clonotype: A clone one base away is much larger, so this may be a read error. CDR3 protein: CTSSYSEQRDIQYF. In nucleotides, the CDR3 is TGTACCAGCAGTTACTCGGAACAACGGGACATTCAGTACTTC. The chain has TRBV6-5 and TRBJ2-7; D is unclear. TRBJ2-4 explains the end of the DNA better; the J call may be wrong. This CDR3 has 14 amino acids. Germline assignment: CDR1 MNHEY and CDR2 SVGAGI.

V gene TRBV3-1 combines with J gene TRBJ1-1, with D perhaps matching TRBD1 (5 bases). V lost 4 bases, J lost 3 bases, and 15 bases lay in between. This CDR3 has 15 amino acids. Germline assignment: CDR1 LGHDT and CDR2 YNNKEL (reference sequence). The CDR3 DNA follows: TGTGCCAGCAGCCGTGGGGACCTCCCGTACACTGAAGCTTTCTTT. The encoded protein is CASSRGDLPYTEAFF.

The CDR3: CASNKRKVRTDTQYF. The DNA for the CDR3 is TGTGCCAGCAACAAAAGGAAGGTCCGCACAGATACGCAGTATTTT. J is TRBJ2-3 and V is TRBV5-6; D is ambiguous. The CDR3 is 15 residues long. V was pared by 6 bases and J by 1 base, with 15 bases between. Germline lookup yields CDR1 SGHDT and CDR2 YYEEEE.

The chain carries TRBV7-9 and TRBJ2-1; TRBD1 agrees at 7 bases. The CDR3 extends over 15 amino acids. V trimming: 6 bases; J trimming: 4 bases; junction bases outside the gene matches: 9. Germline V gene data show CDR1 as SEHNR and CDR2 as FQNEAQ (reference sequence). CDR3 residues: CASRHTGATYNEQFF. The CDR3 DNA follows: TGTGCCAGCAGACATACAGGGGCCACGTACAATGAGCAGTTCTTC.

The chain links TRBV7-2 to TRBJ2-7, with 7 bases aligning to TRBD2. CDR1 and CDR2 (germline): SGHTA, FQGNSA. The junction had 4 bases not matched to a gene; V was cut back by 0 bases and J by 2 bases. The CDR3 spans 15 residues. CDR3 sequence (DNA): TGTGCCAGCAGCTTAGCCGCGGGAGACACCTACGAGCAGTACGTC. Protein: CASSLAAGDTYEQYV.

The rearrangement joins TRBV15 to TRBJ2-1; D is undetermined. CDR1 and CDR2 (germline): LNHNV, YYDKDF (reference sequence). V lost 0 bases to trimming and J lost 12 bases, with 12 bases between them. The CDR3 covers 13 residues. CDR3 DNA sequence: TGTGCCACCAGCAGAGATTTAGTTGGGGTGCAGTTCTTC. Translation gives CATSRDLVGVQFF. The entire variable domain, with the rest obtained from reference TRBV15 and TRBJ2-1, is as follows: DAMVIQNPRYQVTQFGKPVTLSCSQTLNHNVMYWYQQKSSQAPKLLFHYYDKDFNNEADTPDNFQSRRPNTSFCFLDIRSPGLGDTAMYLCATSRDLVGVQFFGPGTRLTVL.

The J gene is TRBJ2-5, the V gene TRBV3-1; D is ambiguous. The last part of the DNA fits TRBJ2-7 better; the J call may be wrong. CDR1 and CDR2 from the germline V gene are LGHDT and YNNKEL (reference sequence). The CDR3 is made up of 14 amino acids. CDR3 in DNA: TGTGCCAGCAGCCAAGATTCTTCCGCTTACGAGCAGTACTTC. It codes for CASSQDSSAYEQYF.

A note on this clonotype: A junction boundary mismatches the germline segment, possibly from a read error. J is TRBJ1-6 and V is TRBV20-1, with 7 bases lining up with TRBD1. The CDR3 consists of 14 residues. Germline CDR1 and CDR2: DFQATT and SNEGSKA (reference sequence). CDR3 loop: CSAPKQGSDSPPHF. The CDR3 nucleotides read TGCAGTGCGCCGAAACAGGGGTCGGATTCACCCCCCCACTTT.

This clonotype was observed a handful of times. The chain recombines TRBV5-4 with TRBJ2-6; D gene unclear. The CDR3 is made up of 16 amino acids. Germline values: CDR1 SGHNT, CDR2 YYREEE (reference sequence). Trimming removed 1 base from V and 2 bases from J, with 10 bases in between. The CDR3 DNA is TGTGCCAGCAGCTTGTTTGAAGGTACTGGGGCCAACGTCCTGACTTTC. Translation: CASSLFEGTGANVLTF.

This clonotype was seen at least ten times. This rearrangement joins TRBV6-5 to TRBJ2-3; D possibly corresponds to TRBD1 (6 bases). V gave up 2 bases and J gave up 3 bases, with 12 bases separating them. CDR1 is MNHEY and CDR2 is SVGAGI in the germline V gene. CDR3 size: 15 residues. This chain's CDR3 is CASSYGQYTTDTQYF. The CDR3 coding sequence is TGTGCCAGCAGTTACGGACAGTATACTACAGATACGCAGTATTTT.

This chain links TRBV12-3 or TRBV12-4 with TRBJ2-3; TRBD1 aligns across 10 bases. CDR3 length: 16 amino acids. J lost 3 bases, V lost 6 bases, and 9 bases had no gene match. DNA for the CDR3: TGTGCCAGCAGCTGGGGACAGGGGCTTGGTACAGATACGCAGTATTTT. It is translated as CASSWGQGLGTDTQYF.

V and J are TRBV20-1 and TRBJ2-5; a possible D gene is TRBD2 (6 bases). The CDR3 runs to 14 residues. The V and J ends lost 1 base and 2 bases respectively, with 11 bases between them. Germline V gives CDR1 DFQATT, CDR2 SNEGSKA (reference sequence). This chain's CDR3 is CSARVSGLQETQYF. DNA for the CDR3: TGCAGTGCTAGAGTTAGCGGCCTACAAGAGACCCAGTACTTC.

This clonotype was counted once. This chain joins TRBV6-1 and TRBJ2-1; the D gene is possibly TRBD2 (5 bases). The CDR3 loop spans 17 amino acids. Germline V gene data show CDR1 as MNHNS and CDR2 as SASEGT. V was shortened by 6 bases and J by 8 bases, with 26 bases between the two germline ends. The CDR3 region is CASSFMILDGRIHEQFF. The CDR3 nucleotides are TGTGCCAGCAGCTTCATGATACTAGATGGGCGGATCCATGAGCAGTTCTTC.

This clonotype was seen ten or more times. J is TRBJ2-7 and V is TRBV20-1; D is ambiguous. Trimming removed 3 bases from V and 3 bases from J, with 9 bases in between. The CDR3 runs 12 residues. The germline CDR1 and CDR2 sequences are DFQATT and SNEGSKA (reference sequence). CDR3 DNA: TGCAGTGCTAGCCCAGAACTCTACGAGCAGTACTTC. This encodes CSASPELYEQYF.

This chain uses TRBV6-1 with TRBJ2-7, with D unclear. Germline CDR1 and CDR2: MNHNS and SASEGT. This CDR3 comprises 12 residues. Deletions cut 6 bases from V and 7 bases from J, with 13 bases between. CDR3 sequence: CASSPVALEQYF. The CDR3 coding sequence is TGTGCCAGCAGCCCCGTCGCTCTAGAGCAGTACTTC.

V is TRBV28 and J is TRBJ2-1; 12 bases are a match to TRBD2. From germline, CDR1 is MDHEN and CDR2 SYDVKM. V lost 8 bases and J lost 6; bases outside the gene matches: 5. This CDR3 comprises 14 residues. CDR3 amino acids: CASETSGRINEQFF. CDR3 bases: TGTGCCAGCGAGACTAGCGGGAGAATCAATGAGCAGTTCTTC.

At least ten counts were recorded for this clonotype. V is TRBV7-2 and J is TRBJ2-5; D remains unclear. This CDR3 has 12 residues. Germline V lookup: CDR1 SGHTA, CDR2 FQGNSA. Deletions cut 2 bases from V and 5 bases from J, with 6 bases between. The CDR3 spells CASSLSVETQYF. CDR3 in DNA: TGTGCCAGCAGCTTATCGGTGGAGACCCAGTACTTC.

This clonotype was counted between two and nine times. The V and J genes are TRBV4-1 and TRBJ2-3; D may correspond to TRBD1 or TRBD2 (6 bases each). Trimming pared 2 bases from V and 4 bases from J, leaving 16 bases between. This CDR3 is built from 16 residues. Germline CDR1 is MGHRA and CDR2 is YSYEKL. CDR3 sequence: CASSQTGRIPPDTQYF. DNA of the CDR3: TGCGCCAGCAGCCAAACAGGGAGGATTCCCCCAGATACGCAGTATTTT.

This clonotype was counted at least ten times. The CDR3 loop is CSARDKYTSGGEQFF. Here the CDR3 DNA reads TGCAGTGCTAGAGATAAGTATACTAGCGGGGGTGAGCAGTTCTTC. The V call is TRBV20-1, the J call TRBJ2-1; 11 nucleotides agree with TRBD2. The trim removed 0 bases at V and 9 bases at J, leaving 7 bases unmatched. From germline, CDR1 is DFQATT and CDR2 SNEGSKA (reference sequence). This CDR3 has 15 residues.